Listed below are T cell receptor beta chains from one sample, sequenced in a study of T-cell memory formation after mild COVID-19. TCRdb reprocessed the 5' RACE reads via MiXCR and lists one record per CDR3 protein. Of 300,000 to 400,000 distinct CDR3 sequences listed, roughly 15% are singletons. Sequenced: PBMCs or a T cell subset sorted from them (not recorded which). The receptors here all came from a man in his late teens or twenties who had mild COVID-19 (a few samples of this study predate the infection). Cell type and time point are not known. The CDR3 runs from the conserved cysteine through the conserved F or W. The D gene is left open where the match is weak. Clone size is given for some rows only: seen once, a few or many times, or a class if the clone is expanded.

J | V | D | size | DNA | CDR3
TRBJ2-3 | TRBV7-7 | NA | few | TGTGCCAGCAGCTTAAACGGCCACACAGATACGCAGTATTTT | CASSLNGHTDTQYF
TRBJ1-6 | TRBV7-2 | NA | NA | TGTGCCAGCAGCTTAAGAGAGGCAGGGTCTTCACCCCTCCACTTT | CASSLREAGSSPLHF
TRBJ2-7 | TRBV5-5 | NA | many | TGTGCCAGCAGCAGGCCCGCGGGGGAGCAGTACTTC | CASSRPAGEQYF
TRBJ2-3 | TRBV29-1 | NA | NA | TGCAGCGTTGAAGACCGAACAGATACGCAGTATTTT | CSVEDRTDTQYF
TRBJ1-2 | TRBV11-2 | NA | few | TGTGCCAGCAGCTTAGGCGCAAAGGGAGTCGCGGGGGGCTACACCTTC | CASSLGAKGVAGGYTF
TRBJ1-1 | TRBV9 | NA | NA | TGTGCCAGCAGCTTACAGGGCTGGACTGAAGCTTTCTTT | CASSLQGWTEAFF
TRBJ2-1 | TRBV3-2 | NA | NA | TGTGCCAGCAGCCAAGCTGTGGGTCGGACCTACAATGAGCAGTTCTTC | CASSQAVGRTYNEQFF
TRBJ2-5 | TRBV7-2 | NA | NA | TGTGCCAGCAGCTCCGGGACCCGAACTCGGGAGACCCAGTACTTC | CASSSGTRTRETQYF
TRBJ1-3 | TRBV5-1 | TRBD1 | NA | TGCGCCAGCAGCCGCCCCGGAGGGGGCCTTGAAAACACCATATATTTT | CASSRPGGGLENTIYF
TRBJ1-1 | TRBV6-6 | NA | NA | TGTGCCAGCAGAAATCTGGGGTGGGCCACTGAAGCTTTCTTT | CASRNLGWATEAFF
TRBJ1-2 | TRBV5-1 | NA | NA | TGCGCCAGCAGCTTGATCGGGGGGATAGGGTATGGCTACACCTTC | CASSLIGGIGYGYTF
TRBJ2-5 | TRBV7-2 | TRBD2 | NA | TGTGCCAGCAGCTTTCTAGCGGGGGGACGGGAGACCCAGTACTTC | CASSFLAGGRETQYF
TRBJ2-1 | TRBV24-1 | TRBD1 | many | TGTGCCACCTCTAAGGGCGGACAGGGCGGCAATGAGCAGTTCTTC | CATSKGGQGGNEQFF
TRBJ2-5 | TRBV5-6 | NA | few | TGTGCCAGCAGCGATGGGACGGCACAAGAGACCCAGTACTTC | CASSDGTAQETQYF
TRBJ1-6 | TRBV18 | NA | NA | TGTGCCAGCTCACGGTACGGGACCTATAATTCACCCCTCCACTTT | CASSRYGTYNSPLHF
TRBJ2-7 | TRBV5-1 | NA | NA | TGCGCCAGCAGCTTGGCCACGCAAATCTACGAGCAGTACTTC | CASSLATQIYEQYF
TRBJ2-3 | TRBV28 | NA | NA | TGTGCCAGCAGTTTAGGGGGGAACTTAGATACGCAGTATTTT | CASSLGGNLDTQYF
TRBJ1-2 | TRBV12-3/TRBV12-4 | NA | NA | TGTGCCAGCAGTTCTAGGTTTGACAGACACCTCTATGGCTACACCTTC | CASSSRFDRHLYGYTF
TRBJ2-3 | TRBV5-1 | TRBD2 | NA | TGCGCCAGCTTCCCTAGCGGGTTCACAGATACGCAGTATTTT | CASFPSGFTDTQYF
TRBJ2-3 | TRBV6-2/TRBV6-3 | NA | few | TGTGCCAGCAGTTACTCGCGAACTAGCACAGATACGCAGTATTTT | CASSYSRTSTDTQYF
TRBJ1-2 | TRBV10-2 | NA | NA | TGCGCCAGCAGACCTGGGGCAGGGGCAGACGGCTACACCTTC | CASRPGAGADGYTF
TRBJ2-3 | TRBV7-2 | NA | NA | TGTGCCAGCAGCTTAGCGCGGAGGGGGGGTCAAGATACGCAGTATTTT | CASSLARRGGQDTQYF
TRBJ2-2 | TRBV29-1 | NA | few | TGCAGCGTTGATTGGCAGGGCGGCGGGGAGCTGTTTTTT | CSVDWQGGGELFF
TRBJ1-1 | TRBV4-2 | NA | many | TGTGCCAGCAGCCAACGGGAGAACACTGAAGCTTTCTTT | CASSQRENTEAFF
TRBJ2-2 | TRBV29-1 | NA | many | TGCAGCGCCTTTCACGGGGAGCTGTTTTTT | CSAFHGELFF
TRBJ2-2 | TRBV11-3 | TRBD1 | once | TGTGCCAGCAACCACCCTCGAAGGACAGGGGTAACCGGGGAGCTGTTTTTT | CASNHPRRTGVTGELFF